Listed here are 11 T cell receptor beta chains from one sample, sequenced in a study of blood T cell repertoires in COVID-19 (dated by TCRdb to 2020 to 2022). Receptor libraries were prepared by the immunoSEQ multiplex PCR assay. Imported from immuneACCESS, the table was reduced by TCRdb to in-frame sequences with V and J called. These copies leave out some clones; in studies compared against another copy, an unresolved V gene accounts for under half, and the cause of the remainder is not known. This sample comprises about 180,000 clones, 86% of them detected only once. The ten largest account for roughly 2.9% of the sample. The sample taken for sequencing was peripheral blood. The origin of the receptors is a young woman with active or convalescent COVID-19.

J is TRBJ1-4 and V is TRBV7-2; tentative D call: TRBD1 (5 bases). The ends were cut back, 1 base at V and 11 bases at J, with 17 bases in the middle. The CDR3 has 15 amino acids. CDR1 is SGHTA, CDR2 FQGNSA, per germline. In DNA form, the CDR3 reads TGTGCCAGCAGCTTAGTTCAGGGTTGGTTTAGTAAACTGTTTTTT. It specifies CASSLVQGWFSKLFF.

CDR3 nucleotides: TGTGCCAGTAGTCCGAGCGGGAGTAGCAACAATGAGCAGTTCTTC. Its protein product is CASSPSGSSNNEQFF. The rearrangement joins TRBV19 to TRBJ2-1; TRBD2 aligns across 8 bases. With 5 bases clipped from V and 5 bases from J, the junction kept 8 bases outside the gene matches. Germline V gene lookup returns CDR1 LNHDA and CDR2 SQIVND (reference sequence). There are 15 residues in the CDR3.

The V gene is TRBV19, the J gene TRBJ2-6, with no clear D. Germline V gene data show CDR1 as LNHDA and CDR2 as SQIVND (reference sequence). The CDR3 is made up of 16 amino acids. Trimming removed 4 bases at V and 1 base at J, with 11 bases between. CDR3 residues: CASSTLSTSGANVLTF. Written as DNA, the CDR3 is TGTGCCAGTAGTACTCTCTCGACATCTGGGGCCAACGTCCTGACTTTC.

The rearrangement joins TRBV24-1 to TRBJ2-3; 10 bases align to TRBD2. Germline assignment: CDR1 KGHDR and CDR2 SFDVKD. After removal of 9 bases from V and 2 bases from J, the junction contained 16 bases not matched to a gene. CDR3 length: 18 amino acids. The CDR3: CATEEGSAGGPNTDTQYF. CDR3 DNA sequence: TGTGCCACCGAAGAGGGTTCAGCGGGAGGGCCGAACACAGATACGCAGTATTTT.

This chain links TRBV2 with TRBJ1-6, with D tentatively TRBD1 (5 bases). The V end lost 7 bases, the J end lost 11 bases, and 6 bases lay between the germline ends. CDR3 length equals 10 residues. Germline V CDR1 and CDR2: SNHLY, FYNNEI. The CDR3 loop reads CASTGPPLHF. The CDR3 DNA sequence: TGTGCCAGCACAGGGCCACCCCTCCACTTT.

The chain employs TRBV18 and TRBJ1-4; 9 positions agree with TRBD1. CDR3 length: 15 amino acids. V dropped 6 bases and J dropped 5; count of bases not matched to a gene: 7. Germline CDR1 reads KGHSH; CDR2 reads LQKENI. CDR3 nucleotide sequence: TGTGCCAGCTCGCCCGGGACAGGGCGAAATGAAAAACTGTTTTTT. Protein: CASSPGTGRNEKLFF.

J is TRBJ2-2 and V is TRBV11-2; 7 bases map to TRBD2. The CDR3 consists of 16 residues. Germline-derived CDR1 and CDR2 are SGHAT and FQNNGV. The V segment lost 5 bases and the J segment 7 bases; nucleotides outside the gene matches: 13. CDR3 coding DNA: TGTGCCAGCAGCCCGACCCGGACTAGTCGCGGCGGGGAGCTGTTTTTT. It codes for CASSPTRTSRGGELFF.

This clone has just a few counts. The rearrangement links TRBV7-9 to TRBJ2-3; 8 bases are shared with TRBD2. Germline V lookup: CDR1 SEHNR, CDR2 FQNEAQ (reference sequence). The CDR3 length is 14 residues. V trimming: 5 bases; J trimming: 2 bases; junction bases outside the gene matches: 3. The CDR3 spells CASSAGGITDTQYF. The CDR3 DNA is TGTGCCAGCAGCGCGGGAGGTATCACAGATACGCAGTATTTT.

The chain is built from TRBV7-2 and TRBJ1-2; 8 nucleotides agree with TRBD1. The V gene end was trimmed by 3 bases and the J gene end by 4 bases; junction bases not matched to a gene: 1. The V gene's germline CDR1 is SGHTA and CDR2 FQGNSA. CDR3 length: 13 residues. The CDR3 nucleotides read TGTGCCAGCAGCTTGGACAGGGCCTATGGCTACACCTTC. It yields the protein CASSLDRAYGYTF.

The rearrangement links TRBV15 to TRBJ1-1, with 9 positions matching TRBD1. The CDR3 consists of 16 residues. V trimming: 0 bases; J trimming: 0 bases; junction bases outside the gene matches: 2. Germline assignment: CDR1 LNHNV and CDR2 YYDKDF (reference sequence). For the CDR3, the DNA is TGTGCCACCAGCAGAGAGGGGACAGGGCTGAACACTGAAGCTTTCTTT. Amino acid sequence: CATSREGTGLNTEAFF.

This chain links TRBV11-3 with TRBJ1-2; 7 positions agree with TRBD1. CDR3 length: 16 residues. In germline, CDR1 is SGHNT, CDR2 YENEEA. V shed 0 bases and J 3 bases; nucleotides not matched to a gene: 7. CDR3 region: CASSLDRGQGDYGYTF. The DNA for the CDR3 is TGTGCCAGCAGCTTAGATCGGGGGCAGGGGGACTATGGCTACACCTTC.